This TCR beta chain emerged from a study of cytomegalovirus exposure and HLA in healthy donors (dated by TCRdb to the late 2010s). Study-level background: In an earlier analysis of about 560 of the donors, 250 to 350 Gb of sequence data and some 100 million unique TCR beta sequences from 180 million or so T cells were reported. To decide whether each TCR beta V gene segment behaved as functional or pseudogenic, an earlier analysis of approximately 620 of the donors relied on high-throughput TCR beta sequencing. Among the 398 genotyped donors, about 83% belonged to the genetic ancestry cluster associated with self-reported Caucasian donors. Every discovery cohort repertoire had been produced on one sequencing platform. Donor age, sex, ethnicity and CMV serostatus were compiled together with the repertoire data. HLA typing included class I and class II loci at four-digit resolution. Across 398 genotyped donors of the cohort, an average of about 220,000 unique TCR beta nucleotide sequences per donor were sequenced, and roughly a sixth of those sequences were non-productive. Along with the roughly 670-subject first cohort, a separate validation cohort of about 110 different subjects was used. In a later analysis, previously published TCR beta repertoires from roughly 710 donors were re-analyzed and high-resolution HLA genotyping was added so that TCR occurrence patterns could be studied. A later genetic analysis used genome-wide SNP genotypes for about 60% of the roughly 700 donors, treating that subset as a discovery cohort. The number of donors typed differed by locus, with 629-630 for A, B, C, DRB1 and DQB1, about 500 for DQA1, 606 for DPA1, and approximately 470 for DPB1. The study profiled the T cell repertoires of under 850 subjects by immunosequencing and related them to cytomegalovirus serostatus. Roughly 5 DR-DQ haplotypes were treated as single units for association and clustering because of strong linkage in the cohort. Roughly 300 gigabases of sequencing data and approximately 85 million unique TCR sequences were included in an early release covering roughly 600 HLA-typed donors. Rather than using new phenotypic data, the later analysis identified candidate immune exposures from TCR beta sequences and from how often those sequences occurred across donors. The study aimed to test whether signatures of past pathogen exposure could be identified by cataloging public T cell receptors. To predict cytomegalovirus infection status, the study combined high-throughput TCR immunosequencing, statistical association of individual TCRs with disease status, and machine learning.

Comments on this clone: Its specific antigen is unknown.

Libraries were prepared through the immunoSEQ multiplex PCR assay. For the multiplex PCR, a mixture combining 60 forward primers for TCR Vbeta segments and 13 reverse primers for TCR Jbeta segments was used. The CDR3 region of rearranged TCR beta genes was amplified from genomic DNA with a multiplex PCR assay. On the Illumina HiSeq System, the amplified TCR beta libraries were sequenced as 87-base-pair reads. For the original study's pipeline: In a later analysis, approximately 74 million unique TCR beta chains were counted across the 666 repertoires, and approximately 11 million of these chains were shared by at least two donors. Raw reads were error-corrected and collapsed into unique sequences with a nearest-neighbor algorithm that merged closely related sequences to remove PCR and sequencing errors. V, D and J gene segments were assigned by aligning CDR3 sequences to IMGT reference sequences. For a sequence to be retained, at least a six-nucleotide match to both a V gene segment and a J gene segment was required. A rearrangement counted as productive if the CDR3 had no stop codons and remained in frame with V and J, and every other rearrangement counted as non-productive. CDR3 was defined according to IMGT convention as the region running from the second conserved V-encoded cysteine to the conserved J-encoded phenylalanine. The earlier analysis of 587 of the donors excluded any sequence lacking an unambiguous match to a single V gene segment. An earlier analysis of under 750 of the donors called V segments functional above 56.7% productive rearrangements and segregating when the between-donor standard deviation exceeded 5%. A statistical classification framework was developed to diagnose cytomegalovirus status using the catalog of TCR beta chain sequences. A later analysis assigned V and J genes by comparing TCR nucleotide sequences with IMGT/GENE-DB human TR gene sequences. A later analysis assigned CDR3 sequences and most-parsimonious VDJ recombination scenarios with the TCRdist pipeline. In a later analysis, each TCR beta chain was defined by its CDR3 amino acid sequence together with its V-gene family, and reads lacking a unique V-gene family were excluded. As a way to deal with suspected cross-contamination and a sequencing artifact, a later analysis dropped approximately 570 nucleotide sequences that were highly shared and had low generation probability. In a later analysis, a clonal expansion index was calculated for each public chain from normalized within-repertoire ranks of inferred template counts. A later analysis computed generation probabilities with a VDJ recombination model fitted to out-of-frame rearrangements, and checked the results against IGoR. In a later analysis, TCR-TCR, TCR-HLA and TCR-CMV co-occurrence was scored with hypergeometric tests, and a repertoire-size bias correction was applied to TCR pairs. In a later analysis, false discovery rates were estimated by permuting HLA or CMV assignments 20 times. In a later analysis, co-occurring TCRs were grouped using DBSCAN, with TCRdist sequence similarity added in when clustering inside HLA-allele-positive subsets. Co-occurrence clustering excluded repertoires with fewer than 30,000 or more than 120,000 public chains, plus five with anomalous nucleotide sharing. TCRdb provides this immuneACCESS table in a form limited to in-frame rearrangements. Some clones are lacking; in checked studies, under half of them reflect an unresolved V gene, and why the rest are absent is not known. V, J and clone size are those of that table, while D and trimming were read from the DNA. This sample's table carries some 120,000 clones. About 4% of the sample is taken by the ten largest.

The CDR3 sequence holds 14 residues, the cysteine and phenylalanine included. Of the read, only the CDR3 DNA is kept; its 42 bases are in frame from base 1. V is reduced by 5 bases and J by 0 bases, leaving a spacing of 6 bases between them. The investigation overall reported the following: A total of fewer than 200 TCR beta chains were listed by the study as associated with cytomegalovirus. Immune exposure information for the cohort was limited to CMV serostatus. Presence/absence analyses assumed roughly uniform sequencing depth across donors, an assumption that may not hold. Most TCR sequences were observed very rarely across donors, whereas some public TCRs were present in many individuals. Correlated functional status among segregating V segments might reflect linkage disequilibrium, but an unknown experimental factor could not be ruled out. A further reported finding was that TCR beta sequences accurately predicted the HLA-A and HLA-B alleles for most subjects in the first cohort. Three of the identified cytomegalovirus-associated TCR beta chains were confirmed in vitro to be specific for cytomegalovirus antigens. V-gene and J-gene trimming of TCR beta chains was associated with a missense DCLRE1C variant in a later genetic analysis, and the association was replicated in an independent cohort. Cytomegalovirus status was reported to be diagnosed by the classifier with high specificity and sensitivity in both the original and validation cohorts. A later analysis found that most CMV-associated TCR beta chains appeared HLA-restricted, with HLA associations seemingly driven largely by CMV exposure. Only TCR beta chains were sequenced in this cohort, and the absence of alpha or paired-chain data limited detectable features. Assigning TCR associations to individual alleles was difficult when HLA alleles, especially DR and DQ, strongly co-occurred. The sequencing pipeline was judged likely to have produced a cluster of highly shared sequence variants as a technical artifact. The earlier analysis of fewer than 750 of the donors excluded approximately 15 rarely observed V segments, including chromosome 9 orphons, because counts were too low. According to a later analysis, parvovirus B19, influenza, CMV and Epstein-Barr virus appeared linked to several top co-occurrence clusters. At a false discovery rate of 0.05, a later analysis linked about 17,000 TCR beta sequences to specific HLA alleles. HLA typing was unavailable for some donors at each locus, so association tests used only the typed subset. The authors suggested that the approach could potentially be generalized to other disease states and immunological phenotypes. According to a later analysis, TCR association rates differed among HLA loci, with DRB1 alleles showing the most associated TCRs and HLA-C alleles showing the fewest. Compared with equally common non-associated chains, HLA-associated TCR beta chains in a later analysis were more clonally expanded and had lower generation probabilities. In a later genetic analysis, fewer N-insertions in productive TCRs were reported among donors in an Asian-associated ancestry cluster than the roughly 640-donor mean. Some IMGT-functional V segments, including TRBV6-2 and TRBV6-3, could not be distinguished by the 87-base-pair reads and were therefore excluded. An earlier analysis of around 500 of the donors showed that most TCR beta V segments appeared in productive rearrangements either about 87% or about 30% of the time, which broadly matched IMGT annotations.

In total, 500 to 700 healthy bone marrow donors made up the cohort. All cohort members were sampled while nominally healthy, although unrecorded immune exposures were likely present. The donor tested CMV seronegative, placing the donor among the approximately 400 seronegative members of the cohort. A peripheral blood sample was collected from each donor, and TCR beta sequencing was performed on peripheral blood mononuclear cells. The Qiagen DNeasy Blood Extraction Kit was used to extract genomic DNA from the blood cell samples. The source of this sequence is a man younger than 40 in good health and CMV-seronegative. Recombination linked TRBV5-3 to TRBJ2-6; the D gene is not confidently resolved. TRBV5-3 qualifies as an ORF whose function is uncertain. What was sequenced was PBMCs. The CDR3 in this case is CARRCYSGANVLTF. The bases are TGTGCCAGAAGGTGCTACTCTGGGGCCAACGTCCTGACTTTC.